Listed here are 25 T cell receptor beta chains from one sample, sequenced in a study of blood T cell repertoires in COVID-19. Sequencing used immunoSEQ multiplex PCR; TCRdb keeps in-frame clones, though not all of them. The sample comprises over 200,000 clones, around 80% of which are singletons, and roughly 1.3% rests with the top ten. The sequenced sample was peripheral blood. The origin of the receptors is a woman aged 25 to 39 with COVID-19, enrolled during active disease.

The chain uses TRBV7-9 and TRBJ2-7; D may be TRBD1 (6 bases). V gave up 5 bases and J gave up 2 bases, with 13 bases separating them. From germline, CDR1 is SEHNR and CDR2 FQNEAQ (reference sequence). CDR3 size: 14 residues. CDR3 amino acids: CASSPRQAPYEQYF. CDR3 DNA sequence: TGTGCCAGCAGCCCGCGACAGGCCCCCTACGAGCAGTACTTC.

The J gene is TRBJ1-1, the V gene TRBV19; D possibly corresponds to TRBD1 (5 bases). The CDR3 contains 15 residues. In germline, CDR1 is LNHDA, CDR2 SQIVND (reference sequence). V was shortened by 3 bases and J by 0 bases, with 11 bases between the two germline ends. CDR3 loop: CASSIKTAMNTEAFF. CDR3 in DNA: TGTGCCAGTAGTATTAAGACAGCGATGAACACTGAAGCTTTCTTT.

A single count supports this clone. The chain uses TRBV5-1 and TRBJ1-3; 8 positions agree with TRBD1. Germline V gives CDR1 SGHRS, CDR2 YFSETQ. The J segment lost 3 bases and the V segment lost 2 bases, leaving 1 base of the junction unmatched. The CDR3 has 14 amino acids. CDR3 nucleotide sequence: TGCGCCAGCAGCTTAACAGGGGGTGGAAACACCATATATTTT. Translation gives CASSLTGGGNTIYF.

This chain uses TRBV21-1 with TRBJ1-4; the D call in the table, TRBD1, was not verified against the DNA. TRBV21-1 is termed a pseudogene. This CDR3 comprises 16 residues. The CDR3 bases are TGTGCCAGCAGCAAAGGGAAGGGGATAGGTAATGAAAAACTGTTTTTT. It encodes CASSKGKGIGNEKLFF.

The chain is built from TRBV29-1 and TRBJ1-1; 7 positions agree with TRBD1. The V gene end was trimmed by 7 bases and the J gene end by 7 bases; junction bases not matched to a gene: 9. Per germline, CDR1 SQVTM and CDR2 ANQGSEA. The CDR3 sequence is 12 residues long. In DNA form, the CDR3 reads TGCAGCGCCCATCCCGGGACAGTTGAAGCTTTCTTT. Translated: CSAHPGTVEAFF.

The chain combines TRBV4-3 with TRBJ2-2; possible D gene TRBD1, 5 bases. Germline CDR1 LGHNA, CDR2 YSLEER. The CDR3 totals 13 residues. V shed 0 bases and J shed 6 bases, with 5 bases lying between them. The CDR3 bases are TGCGCCAGCAGCCAAGAACAGGCCGGGGAGCTGTTTTTT. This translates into CASSQEQAGELFF.

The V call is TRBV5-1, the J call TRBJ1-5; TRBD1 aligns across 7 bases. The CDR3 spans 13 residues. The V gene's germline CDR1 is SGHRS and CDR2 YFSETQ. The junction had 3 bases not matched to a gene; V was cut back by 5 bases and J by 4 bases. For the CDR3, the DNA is TGCGCCAGCAGACAGGGGACTAATCAGCCCCAGCATTTT. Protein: CASRQGTNQPQHF.

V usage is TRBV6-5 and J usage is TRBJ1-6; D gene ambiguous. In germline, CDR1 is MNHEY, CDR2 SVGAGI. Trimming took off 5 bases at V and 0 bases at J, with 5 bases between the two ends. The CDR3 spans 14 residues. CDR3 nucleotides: TGTGCCAGCAGTCCCCTCTCCTATAATTCACCCCTCCACTTT. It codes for CASSPLSYNSPLHF.

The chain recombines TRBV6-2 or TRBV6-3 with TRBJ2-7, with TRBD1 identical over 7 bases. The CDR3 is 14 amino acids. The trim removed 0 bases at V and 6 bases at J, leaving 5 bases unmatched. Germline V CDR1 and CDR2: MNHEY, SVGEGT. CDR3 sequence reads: CASSYSISGGEQYF. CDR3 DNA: TGTGCCAGCAGTTACTCGATTTCAGGGGGCGAGCAGTACTTC.

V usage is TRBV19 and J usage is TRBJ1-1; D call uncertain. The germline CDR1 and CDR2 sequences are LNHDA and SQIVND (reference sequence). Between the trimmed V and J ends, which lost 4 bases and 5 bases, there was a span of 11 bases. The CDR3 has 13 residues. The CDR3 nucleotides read TGTGCCAGTAGTACCACGGTTGAGACTGAAGCTTTCTTT. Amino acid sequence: CASSTTVETEAFF.

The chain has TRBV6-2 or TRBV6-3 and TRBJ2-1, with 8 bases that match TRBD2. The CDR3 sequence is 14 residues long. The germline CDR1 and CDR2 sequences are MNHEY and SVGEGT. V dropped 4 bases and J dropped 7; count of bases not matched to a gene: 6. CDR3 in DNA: TGTGCCAGCAGTTTTAGCGGGACAAAGAATGAGCAGTTCTTC. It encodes CASSFSGTKNEQFF.

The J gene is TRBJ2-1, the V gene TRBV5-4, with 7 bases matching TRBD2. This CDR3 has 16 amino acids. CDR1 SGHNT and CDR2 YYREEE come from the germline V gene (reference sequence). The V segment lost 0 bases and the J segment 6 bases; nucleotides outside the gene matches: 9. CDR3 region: CASSLVGREIGNEQFF. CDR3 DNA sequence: TGTGCCAGCAGCTTGGTGGGGAGGGAGATCGGCAATGAGCAGTTCTTC. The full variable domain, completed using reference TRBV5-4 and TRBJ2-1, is ETGVTQSPTHLIKTRGQQVTLRCSSQSGHNTVSWYQQALGQGPQFIFQYYREEENGRGNFPPRFSGLQFPNYSSELNVNALELDDSALYLCASSLVGREIGNEQFFGPGTRLTVL.

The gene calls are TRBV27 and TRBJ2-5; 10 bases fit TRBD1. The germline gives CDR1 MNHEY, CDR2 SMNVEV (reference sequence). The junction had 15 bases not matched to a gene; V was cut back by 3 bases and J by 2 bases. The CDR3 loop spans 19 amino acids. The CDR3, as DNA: TGTGCCAGCAGTTTTACTCCGGGACAGGGGCGCCCTATACAAGAGACCCAGTACTTC. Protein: CASSFTPGQGRPIQETQYF.

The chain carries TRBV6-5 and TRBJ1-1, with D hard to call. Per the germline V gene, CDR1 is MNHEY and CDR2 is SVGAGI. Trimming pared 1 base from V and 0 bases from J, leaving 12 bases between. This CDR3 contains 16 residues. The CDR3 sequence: CASSYFGSGMNTEAFF. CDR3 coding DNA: TGTGCCAGCAGTTACTTCGGGTCCGGGATGAACACTGAAGCTTTCTTT.

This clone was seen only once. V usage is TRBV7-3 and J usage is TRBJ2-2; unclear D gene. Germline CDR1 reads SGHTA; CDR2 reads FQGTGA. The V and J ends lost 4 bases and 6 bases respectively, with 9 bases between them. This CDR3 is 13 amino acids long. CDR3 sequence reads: CASSSDRAGELFF. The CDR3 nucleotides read TGTGCCAGCAGCTCTGACCGGGCCGGGGAGCTGTTTTTT.

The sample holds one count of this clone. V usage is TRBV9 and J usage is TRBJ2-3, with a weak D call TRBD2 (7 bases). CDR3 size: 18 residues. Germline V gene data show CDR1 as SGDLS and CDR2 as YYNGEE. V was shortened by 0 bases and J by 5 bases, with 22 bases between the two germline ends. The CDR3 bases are TGTGCCAGCAGCGTAGCTTGGGAAAGGGGGGGCCTGGAAGATACGCAGTATTTT. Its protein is CASSVAWERGGLEDTQYF.

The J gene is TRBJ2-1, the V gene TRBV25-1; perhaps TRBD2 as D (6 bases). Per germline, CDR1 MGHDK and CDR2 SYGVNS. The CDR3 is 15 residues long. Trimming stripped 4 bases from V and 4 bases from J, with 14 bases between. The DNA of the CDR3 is TGTGCCAGCAGTGGAATCAGCGGGTATTACAATGAGCAGTTCTTC. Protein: CASSGISGYYNEQFF.

The CDR3 sequence is CATSRDMTAGGIADTQYF. In nucleotides, the CDR3 is TGTGCCACCAGCAGAGATATGACAGCGGGGGGGATCGCAGATACGCAGTATTTT. V is TRBV15 and J is TRBJ2-3; TRBD2 agrees at 10 bases. This CDR3 is built from 18 residues. After removal of 0 bases from V and 4 bases from J, the junction contained 10 bases not matched to a gene. The germline V gene encodes CDR1 LNHNV and CDR2 YYDKDF (reference sequence).

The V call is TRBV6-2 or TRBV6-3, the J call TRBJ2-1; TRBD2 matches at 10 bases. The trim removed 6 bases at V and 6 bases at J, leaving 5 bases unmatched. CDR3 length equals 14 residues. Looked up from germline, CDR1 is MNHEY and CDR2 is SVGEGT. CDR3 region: CASSQLAGINEQFF. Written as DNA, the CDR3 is TGTGCCAGCAGCCAACTAGCGGGAATCAATGAGCAGTTCTTC.

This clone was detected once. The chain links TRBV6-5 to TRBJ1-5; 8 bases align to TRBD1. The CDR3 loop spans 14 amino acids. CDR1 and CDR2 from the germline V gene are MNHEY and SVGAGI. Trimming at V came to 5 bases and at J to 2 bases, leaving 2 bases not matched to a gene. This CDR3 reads CASSLTGGNQPQHF. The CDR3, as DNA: TGTGCCAGCAGTCTGACAGGGGGCAATCAGCCCCAGCATTTT.

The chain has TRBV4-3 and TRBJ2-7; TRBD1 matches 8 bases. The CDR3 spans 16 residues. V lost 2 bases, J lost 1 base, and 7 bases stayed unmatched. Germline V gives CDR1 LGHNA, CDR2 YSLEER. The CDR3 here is CASSQLGQGWSYEQYF. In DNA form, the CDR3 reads TGCGCCAGCAGCCAACTTGGACAGGGTTGGTCCTACGAGCAGTACTTC.

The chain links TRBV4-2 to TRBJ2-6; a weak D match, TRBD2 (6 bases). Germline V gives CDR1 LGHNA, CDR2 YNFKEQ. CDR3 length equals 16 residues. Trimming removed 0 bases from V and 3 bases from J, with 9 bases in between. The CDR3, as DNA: TGTGCCAGCAGCCAAGATGCGGGAAGTGGGGCCAACGTCCTGACTTTC. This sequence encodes CASSQDAGSGANVLTF.

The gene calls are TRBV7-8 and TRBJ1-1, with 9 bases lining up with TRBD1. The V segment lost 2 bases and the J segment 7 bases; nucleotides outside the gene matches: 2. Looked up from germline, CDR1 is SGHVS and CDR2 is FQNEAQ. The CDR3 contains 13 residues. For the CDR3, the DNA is TGTGCCAGCAGCTTAACAGGGGGCGTTGAAGCTTTCTTT. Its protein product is CASSLTGGVEAFF.

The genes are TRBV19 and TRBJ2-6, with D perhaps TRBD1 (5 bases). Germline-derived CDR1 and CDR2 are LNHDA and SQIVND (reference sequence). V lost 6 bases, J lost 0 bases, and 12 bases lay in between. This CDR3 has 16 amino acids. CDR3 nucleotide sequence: TGTGCCAGTAGCGAGATCCAGGGCTCTGGGGCCAACGTCCTGACTTTC. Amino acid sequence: CASSEIQGSGANVLTF. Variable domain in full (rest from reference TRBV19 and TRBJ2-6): DGGITQSPKYLFRKEGQNVTLSCEQNLNHDAMYWYRQDPGQGLRLIYYSQIVNDFQKGDIAEGYSVSREKKESFPLTVTSAQKNPTAFYLCASSEIQGSGANVLTFGAGSRLTVL.

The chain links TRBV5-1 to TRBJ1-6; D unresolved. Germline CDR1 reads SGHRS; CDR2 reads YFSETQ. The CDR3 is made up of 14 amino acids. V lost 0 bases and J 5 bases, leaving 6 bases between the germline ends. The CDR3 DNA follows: TGCGCCAGCAGCTTGGACAGTAATAATTCACCCCTCCACTTT. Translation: CASSLDSNNSPLHF.